This TCR beta chain was sequenced in a study of T cells in Graves' hyperthyroidism and ophthalmopathy. This CDR3 has 15 residues. CDR1 and CDR2 from the germline V gene are LGHNA and YSLEER. The V gene lost 4 bases and the J gene lost 6 bases, with 16 bases spanning the gap. Amplification yielded TCR beta CDR3 regions, with RNA transcripts as the source. Carried out on the TCR CDR3, a first-round RT-PCR used the HTBI primer set. TCRdb fed the multiplex PCR reads into MiXCR, producing one record per CDR3 protein. Of roughly 550,000 distinct CDR3 sequences listed, 15% to 20% were seen once; the top ten hold 29%. This clonotype came up a few times.

The sequence was collected from a woman aged 25 to 45 with Graves' ophthalmopathy. The chain links TRBV4-3 to TRBJ2-1; TRBD2 might be the D (6 bases). Input material: blood. This chain's CDR3 is CASSPLASLINEQFF. DNA of the CDR3: TGCGCCAGCAGCCCGCTAGCGTCTTTAATCAATGAGCAGTTCTTC.